This entry concerns a single T cell receptor (beta chain). This clone was observed once. Its antigen remains unidentified. Nothing much larger sits one base from this clone, and base qualities are not available. Taken from the germline V gene (reference sequence), the CDR1 and CDR2 loops are LNHNV and YYDKDF. For this chain, trimming is 3 bases at the V end and 8 bases at the J end, and the number of junction bases without a gene match is 13. The CDR3 goes from the cysteine to the phenylalanine over 17 residues. Only the CDR3 region is kept as DNA, spanning 51 bases read in frame from base 1. The sample's time point label is to be understood as: baseline before first vaccination. The vaccinee samples were drawn from two UK trials, COV001 and COV002, one of which was a single-blind randomized controlled phase 2/3 trial testing AZD1222 (ChAdOx1 nCoV-19) in healthy adults. For TCRbeta chain sequencing, PBMC samples were collected from trial participants at day 0 and at day 28 after the second dose.

The CDR3 regions of human TCRbeta chains were analyzed by immunosequencing. The study's processing was this. Repertoire TCRs were matched against a reference library of SARS-CoV-2-specific TCRs generated with the MIRA antigen-specificity platform. Breadth was defined as the fraction of unique TCRs that were SARS-CoV-2-associated, and depth was defined as the fraction of total T cells that were SARS-CoV-2-associated. Each spike-specific TCR was assigned to its reactive spike region and to a CD4 or CD8 class using the MIRA data. Log10-transformed breadth and depth values were compared by one-way ANOVA with Sidak's multiple comparisons tests. TCRdb stores this immuneACCESS table with in-frame sequences only. Part of the clones is absent; in the studies checked, under half of the shortfall reflects unresolved V genes, and no reason is known for the rest. V, J and clone size are those of that table, while D and trimming were read from the DNA. Across this sample there are more than 75,000 clones, with 85% to 90% seen only once. The ten largest clones add up to 26% of the sample.

These data originate in a study of T cell responses to AZD1222 COVID-19 vaccine (dated by TCRdb to the early 2020s). For the wider study: Because spike-specific TCR depth and breadth did not differ between the two schedules, AZD1222 recipients who got a second dose at roughly 4 weeks were pooled with those who got a second dose at roughly 12 weeks. A total of more than 230 trial participants underwent TCR sequencing, of whom roughly 210 had received two doses of AZD1222 and some 25 had received two doses of the MenACWY control vaccine. Enrollment into the trials was organized by age into subgroups of 18-55, 56-69 and 70-plus years, and those subgroups contained approximately 150, 30 and 60 TCR-sequenced participants, respectively.

Points the paper makes about the study in general: The vaccine-associated CD4 TCRs covered the entire spike protein, and the dominant responses fell in regions 160-218 and 743-854. After two AZD1222 doses, both the breadth and the depth of spike-specific TCRs were significantly higher than at day 0 and than in MenACWY recipients. Because no day 14 peak-response samples were available, the repertoires could be characterized only after the peak T cell response. Only six or seven AZD1222 recipients were SARS-CoV-2 seropositive at baseline, limiting conclusions about previously exposed vaccinees. The 56-69-year group was small, and its depth increase did not reach significance, likely because of low power. Most participants were white British and females outnumbered males, and the authors suggested that clonal diversity may have been underestimated. Nearly half of unique spike-specific TCRs reportedly recognized epitopes outside regions mutated in the B.1.351 and B.1.1.7 variants.

Here the chain combines TRBV15 and TRBJ2-3, with TRBD2 matching 11 junction bases. The sequencing used peripheral blood, collected on day 0 of AZD1222 vaccination. This TCR was sampled from an adult in good health. The sequence in DNA is TGTGCCACCAGCAGGCGGGGGGTAGCGGGAGGGCCTCGTACGCAGTATTTT. This sequence encodes CATSRRGVAGGPRTQYF.